This passage covers 26 T cell receptor beta chains from one sample sequenced in a study of cytomegalovirus exposure and HLA in healthy donors. Some clones are missing from TCRdb's copy, which holds only in-frame ones; the method was immunoSEQ multiplex PCR. This table holds about 200,000 clones, around 80% found once. Sequenced input: PBMCs. These TCRs come from a woman aged 25 to 39 in good health and CMV-seropositive.

This sequence joins TRBV6-5 and TRBJ1-5, with D possibly matching TRBD1 (6 bases). The CDR3 is 15 amino acids. Germline assignment: CDR1 MNHEY and CDR2 SVGAGI. The V gene lost 7 bases and the J gene lost 6 bases, with 19 bases spanning the gap. The CDR3 reads CASTLIGGVSQPQHF. In nucleotides, the CDR3 is TGTGCCAGCACTTTAATAGGGGGAGTCAGTCAGCCCCAGCATTTT.

The chain links TRBV28 to TRBJ2-7; possible D gene TRBD2, 6 bases. Trimming stripped 6 bases from V and 3 bases from J, with 18 bases between. Germline V gene sequence: CDR1 MDHEN, CDR2 SYDVKM. The length of the CDR3 is 15 residues. Here the CDR3 reads CASSPVASAHYEQYF. The CDR3, as DNA: TGTGCCAGCAGCCCCGTAGCTAGCGCACACTACGAGCAGTACTTC.

The J gene is TRBJ2-5, the V gene TRBV7-6; D possibly corresponds to TRBD1 (5 bases). The germline CDR1 and CDR2 sequences are SGHVS and FNYEAQ. This CDR3 spans 14 amino acids. Trimming shortened V by 1 base and J by 4 bases, and 10 bases separated the two germline ends. The CDR3 region has the DNA TGTGCCAGCAGCTTAGAGGTCACAGGAGAGACCCAGTACTTC. It yields the protein CASSLEVTGETQYF.

This clone was seen more than once but under ten times. The genes are TRBV28 and TRBJ2-1; 12 bases are shared with TRBD2. This CDR3 contains 15 residues. Germline V lookup: CDR1 MDHEN, CDR2 SYDVKM. The V segment lost 2 bases and the J segment 6 bases; nucleotides outside the gene matches: 2. CDR3 nucleotides: TGTGCCAGCAGTTTACGACTAGCGGGAGCCAATGAGCAGTTCTTC. Translated: CASSLRLAGANEQFF.

V and J are TRBV5-4 and TRBJ2-5; 12 positions agree with TRBD2. Germline V gives CDR1 SGHNT, CDR2 YYREEE (reference sequence). This CDR3 has 17 residues. Germline trimming cut 5 bases from V and 5 bases from J; bases unmatched to any gene: 13. The CDR3 protein is CASRPGRLAGDRETQYF. In nucleotides, the CDR3 is TGTGCCAGCAGGCCCGGGAGACTAGCGGGAGATAGGGAGACCCAGTACTTC.

V is TRBV28 and J is TRBJ1-1; D not certain. Between the trimmed V and J ends, which lost 8 bases and 2 bases, there was a span of 9 bases. The germline V gene encodes CDR1 MDHEN and CDR2 SYDVKM. This CDR3 has 12 residues. Here the CDR3 reads CASYSENTEAFF. For the CDR3, the DNA is TGTGCCAGCTACTCCGAAAACACTGAAGCTTTCTTT.

This chain connects TRBV7-8 to TRBJ2-1; TRBD2 matches at 12 bases. The germline V gene encodes CDR1 SGHVS and CDR2 FQNEAQ. CDR3 length: 15 residues. V was pared by 5 bases and J by 9 bases, with 8 bases of the junction left unmatched. CDR3 in amino acids: CASSLTSGSRGEQFF. In nucleotides, the CDR3 is TGTGCCAGCAGCCTGACTAGCGGGAGTCGTGGTGAGCAGTTCTTC.

This chain joins TRBV5-1 and TRBJ1-1, with TRBD1 identical over 7 bases. The V gene end was trimmed by 1 base and the J gene end by 2 bases; junction bases not matched to a gene: 2. Germline-derived CDR1 and CDR2 are SGHRS and YFSETQ. The CDR3 runs 14 residues. CDR3 bases: TGCGCCAGCAGCTTGCGGACAGGAAACACTGAAGCTTTCTTT. Translation: CASSLRTGNTEAFF.

V usage is TRBV4-2 and J usage is TRBJ1-1, with 7 bases aligning to TRBD1. Germline V CDR1 and CDR2: LGHNA, YNFKEQ. Trimming took 2 bases from V and 7 from J; bases not matched to a gene: 4. The CDR3 covers 13 residues. CDR3: CASSQSGTDEAFF. The CDR3 nucleotides are TGTGCCAGCAGCCAATCGGGGACAGATGAAGCTTTCTTT.

This clone has a handful of counts. The CDR3: CASRSEDEQFF. In DNA form, the CDR3 reads TGCGCCAGCAGATCAGAGGATGAGCAGTTCTTC. The rearrangement links TRBV5-1 to TRBJ2-1, with unresolved D. Trimming cost V 5 bases and J 8 bases, with 8 bases left between them. The CDR3 contains 11 residues. Germline V gene data show CDR1 as SGHRS and CDR2 as YFSETQ.

CDR3 DNA: TGTGCCAGCAGTCCCCGAGGGAGGGTCGGTCAGCCCCAGCATTTT. Translated: CASSPRGRVGQPQHF. This chain joins TRBV6-5 and TRBJ1-5; D gene unclear. The CDR3 spans 15 residues. V was shortened by 5 bases and J by 6 bases, with 17 bases between the two germline ends. The germline CDR1 and CDR2 sequences are MNHEY and SVGAGI.

The CDR3 DNA is TGTGCCAGCAGACCTAACAGGGTAGTAACGAGAGAAAAACTGTTTTTT. Translation gives CASRPNRVVTREKLFF. V and J are TRBV2 and TRBJ1-4, with D possibly being TRBD1 (6 bases). V was clipped by 6 bases and J by 8 bases, with 22 bases between them. Germline CDR1 SNHLY, CDR2 FYNNEI. The CDR3 totals 16 residues.

The rearrangement uses TRBV2 and TRBJ2-3; TRBD2 matches 8 bases. V lost 8 bases, J lost 2 bases, and 9 bases stayed unmatched. Germline loops: CDR1 SNHLY, CDR2 FYNNEI. The CDR3 loop spans 15 amino acids. The CDR3 DNA sequence: TGTGCCAGCTCTTTGAACGGGAGGGACACAGATACGCAGTATTTT. It translates to CASSLNGRDTDTQYF.

The chain carries TRBV23-1 and TRBJ2-7; the D gene is possibly TRBD2 (5 bases). TRBV23-1 carries the ORF label, with uncertain function. The germline V and J ends were trimmed by 2 bases and 4 bases, with 9 bases remaining between them. The CDR3 has 13 residues. The CDR3: CASSQRGKYEQYF. CDR3 DNA sequence: TGCGCCAGCAGTCAACGGGGTAAGTACGAGCAGTACTTC.

The chain employs TRBV5-6 and TRBJ2-1, with 7 positions matching TRBD2. V was clipped by 2 bases and J by 6 bases; unmatched bases: 8. The CDR3 length is 15 residues. Germline CDR1 and CDR2: SGHDT and YYEEEE. The CDR3 DNA reads TGTGCCAGCAGCTTCGGCCGGCGGGAGTTCAATGAGCAGTTCTTC. Amino acid sequence: CASSFGRREFNEQFF.

This clone appeared once. It is unclear where the CDR3 begins or ends on the DNA, so no DNA is shown, and the CDR3 is as TCRdb lists it. The chain recombines TRBV28 with TRBJ1-1; the table's D call TRBD1 went unverified against the DNA. Counting both end residues, the CDR3 totals 16 amino acids. Germline CDR1 reads MDHEN; CDR2 reads SYDVKM. The CDR3 protein is CASSFLAGEWNTEAFF.

J is TRBJ2-7 and V is TRBV6-5, with D possibly matching TRBD2 (5 bases). The CDR3 has 14 residues. With 2 bases removed from V and 2 bases from J, the gap between germline ends came to 10 bases. Germline V gene data show CDR1 as MNHEY and CDR2 as SVGAGI. CDR3 coding DNA: TGTGCCAGCAGTTACGCCGAGGGTCCCTACGAGCAGTACTTC. It yields the protein CASSYAEGPYEQYF.

This clone was found once. V is TRBV9 and J is TRBJ2-7; 8 bases map to TRBD1. The CDR3 has 14 amino acids. V was clipped by 0 bases and J by 6 bases; unmatched bases: 5. Germline-derived CDR1 and CDR2 are SGDLS and YYNGEE. The CDR3 reads CASSVGPGGREQYF. The CDR3 nucleotides read TGTGCCAGCAGCGTAGGGCCAGGGGGCCGCGAGCAGTACTTC.

The chain couples TRBV30 to TRBJ2-7; 7 positions match TRBD1. The CDR3 has 13 amino acids. The germline gives CDR1 GTSNPN, CDR2 SVGIG (reference sequence). Trimming took 5 bases from V and 3 from J; bases not matched to a gene: 7. CDR3 sequence: CAWGRGIGYEQYF. As DNA, the CDR3 is TGTGCCTGGGGCAGGGGGATTGGCTACGAGCAGTACTTC. The full variable domain, rest sourced from reference TRBV30 and TRBJ2-7, is SQTIHQWPATLVQPVGSPLSLECTVEGTSNPNLYWYRQAAGRGLQLLFYSVGIGQISSEVPQNLSASRPQDRQFILSSKKLLLSDSGFYLCAWGRGIGYEQYFGPGTRLTVT.

This clone was seen a handful of times. The gene calls are TRBV29-1 and TRBJ2-7, with 9 bases aligning to TRBD2. V lost 4 bases to trimming and J lost 3 bases; unmatched junction nucleotides: 4. The CDR3 is 13 amino acids. The germline CDR1 and CDR2 sequences are SQVTM and ANQGSEA. The CDR3 DNA is TGCAGCGTTGGGGGTAGCGGGGGCTACGAGCAGTACTTC. Translation: CSVGGSGGYEQYF.

This sequence joins TRBV27 and TRBJ2-5, with D unclear. The CDR3 length is 11 residues. The ends were cut back, 6 bases at V and 5 bases at J, with 7 bases in the middle. CDR1 is MNHEY and CDR2 is SMNVEV in the germline V gene (reference sequence). CDR3 in amino acids: CASRTSETQYF. As DNA, the CDR3 is TGTGCCAGCAGAACATCGGAGACCCAGTACTTC.

This clone was counted between two and nine times. CDR3 DNA: TGTGCCAGCAGCAACCCTGGGGAGGAGACCCAGTACTTC. As protein: CASSNPGEETQYF. The rearrangement uses TRBV6-1 and TRBJ2-5; D is possibly TRBD2 (5 bases). Germline lookup yields CDR1 MNHNS and CDR2 SASEGT. Trimming took 6 bases from V and 5 from J, leaving 13 bases between them. The CDR3 is 13 amino acids.

This chain links TRBV7-2 with TRBJ2-7; 8 bases map to TRBD1. Germline values: CDR1 SGHTA, CDR2 FQGNSA. The CDR3 extends over 17 amino acids. Losses at the gene ends were 5 bases for V and 4 bases for J; bases not matched to a gene: 16. CDR3 DNA: TGTGCCAGCAGCCATACCGAAACAGGGGGACCGCGATACGAGCAGTACTTC. Protein: CASSHTETGGPRYEQYF.

This clone has only one observation. V and J are TRBV28 and TRBJ1-1; 10 bases map to TRBD1. V lost 3 bases to trimming and J lost 11 bases; unmatched junction nucleotides: 6. Germline V gene lookup returns CDR1 MDHEN and CDR2 SYDVKM. The CDR3 is made up of 13 amino acids. CDR3 residues: CASSFWDRGSAFF. The CDR3 DNA reads as TGTGCCAGCAGTTTCTGGGACAGGGGATCTGCTTTCTTT.

The rearrangement links TRBV5-1 to TRBJ2-3; D is unresolved. CDR1 and CDR2 from the germline V gene are SGHRS and YFSETQ. The CDR3 contains 12 residues. Deletions cut 4 bases from V and 5 bases from J, with 8 bases between. The CDR3 nucleotides are TGCGCCAGCAGCGAGGATCTAGATACGCAGTATTTT. This codes for CASSEDLDTQYF.

The chain carries TRBV5-1 and TRBJ1-5; the D is unclear. From germline, CDR1 is SGHRS and CDR2 YFSETQ. V dropped 2 bases and J dropped 4 bases, with 7 bases sitting between them. CDR3 length equals 13 residues. CDR3: CASSFDGNQPQHF. In nucleotides, the CDR3 is TGCGCCAGCAGCTTTGACGGGAATCAGCCCCAGCATTTT.